This T cell receptor beta chain was identified in a study of shared clonotypes between healthy human individuals. As for the study in general: Participating donors consisted of a couple of women and a few men aged 18 to 49. Study-level results: With several donors compared, approximately 5.5% of naive CD4 clonotypes were shared. Clonotypes not shared had lower generation probabilities than those common to all four donors.

CDR3 length: 15 residues. Trimming stripped 6 bases from V and 7 bases from J, with 21 bases between. Germline loops: CDR1 MNHEY, CDR2 SMNVEV (reference sequence). Using about 220 ng DNA, some 30,000 T cell genomes, the sorted-subset replicate PCRs were run. Repertoires were generated with immunoSEQ multiplex PCR, while TCRdb's copy carries only in-frame clones and drops some. The sample shows about 2.1 million clones, around 93% of them seen only once. Naive CD8 cells lacked CD45RO, underwent positive selection for CCR7 and left out terminally differentiated effector memory CD45RA+ cells. Comment on this clone: Its target is unknown.

This sequence originates from a man younger than 35 in good health. Some clones in this sample may be carry-over from other donors' samples. The chain uses TRBV27 and TRBJ2-5, with a possible D match to TRBD2 (5 bases). Sample: naive CD8+ T cells from PBMCs. CDR3 in amino acids: CASREAWEMMATQYF. The CDR3 region has the DNA TGTGCCAGCAGAGAAGCCTGGGAGATGATGGCGACCCAGTACTTC.